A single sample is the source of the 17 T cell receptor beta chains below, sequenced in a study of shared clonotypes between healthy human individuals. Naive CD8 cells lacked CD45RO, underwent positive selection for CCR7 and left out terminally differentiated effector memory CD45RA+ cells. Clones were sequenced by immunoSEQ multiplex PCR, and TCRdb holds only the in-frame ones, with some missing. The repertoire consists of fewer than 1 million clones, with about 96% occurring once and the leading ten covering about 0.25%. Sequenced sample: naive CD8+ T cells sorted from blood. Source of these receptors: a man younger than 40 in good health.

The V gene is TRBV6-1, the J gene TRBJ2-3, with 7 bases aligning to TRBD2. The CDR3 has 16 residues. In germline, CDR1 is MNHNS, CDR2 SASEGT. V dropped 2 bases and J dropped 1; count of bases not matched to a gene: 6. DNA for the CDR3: TGTGCCAGCAGTGAACTATTTACTAGCGGCACAGATACGCAGTATTTT. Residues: CASSELFTSGTDTQYF.

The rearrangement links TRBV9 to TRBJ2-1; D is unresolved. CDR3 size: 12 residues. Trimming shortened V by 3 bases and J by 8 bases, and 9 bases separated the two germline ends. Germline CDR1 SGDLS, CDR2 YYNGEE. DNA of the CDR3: TGTGCCAGCAGCGATGGGCGCTATGAGCAGTTCTTC. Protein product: CASSDGRYEQFF.

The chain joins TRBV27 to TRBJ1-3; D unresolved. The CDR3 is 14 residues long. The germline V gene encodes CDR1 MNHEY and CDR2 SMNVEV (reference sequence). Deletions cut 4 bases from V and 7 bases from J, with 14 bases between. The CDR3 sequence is CASSSLSPDNTIYF. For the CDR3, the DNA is TGTGCCAGCAGTTCCCTGTCCCCGGACAACACCATATATTTT.

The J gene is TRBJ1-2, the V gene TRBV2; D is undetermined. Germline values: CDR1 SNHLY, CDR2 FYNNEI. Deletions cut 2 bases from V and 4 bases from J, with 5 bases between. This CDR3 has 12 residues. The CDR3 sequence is CASSESSYGYTF. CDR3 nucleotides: TGTGCCAGCAGTGAAAGTTCCTATGGCTACACCTTC.

The CDR3 region is CASSLVTAQETQYF. CDR3 DNA sequence: TGTGCCAGCAGCTTAGTGACAGCTCAAGAGACCCAGTACTTC. This chain uses TRBV13 with TRBJ2-5; tentative D call: TRBD1 (5 bases). The ends were cut back, 1 base at V and 2 bases at J, with 8 bases in the middle. This CDR3 is 14 amino acids long. Germline V CDR1 and CDR2: PRHDT, FYEKMQ (reference sequence).

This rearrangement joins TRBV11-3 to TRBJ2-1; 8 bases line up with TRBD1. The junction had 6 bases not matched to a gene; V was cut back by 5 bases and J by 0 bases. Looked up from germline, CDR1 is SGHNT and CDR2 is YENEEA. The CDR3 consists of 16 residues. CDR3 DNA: TGTGCCAGCAGCCCCCGACAGGGGCGCTCCTACAATGAGCAGTTCTTC. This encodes CASSPRQGRSYNEQFF.

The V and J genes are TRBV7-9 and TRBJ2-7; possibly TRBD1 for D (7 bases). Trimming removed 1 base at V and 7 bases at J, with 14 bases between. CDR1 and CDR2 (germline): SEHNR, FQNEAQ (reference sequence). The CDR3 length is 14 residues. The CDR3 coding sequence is TGTGCCAGCAGCTTAGAGGAGGGGGCGAGGGAGCAGTACTTC. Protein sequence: CASSLEEGAREQYF.

CDR3 nucleotides: TGCGCCAGCAGCCCCGGACTAGCGGGAGTGAATGAGCAGTTCTTC. Encoded protein: CASSPGLAGVNEQFF. The rearrangement joins TRBV4-1 to TRBJ2-1, with 13 bases identical to TRBD2. The trim removed 4 bases at V and 7 bases at J, leaving 4 bases unmatched. CDR3 length equals 15 residues. In germline, CDR1 is MGHRA, CDR2 YSYEKL.

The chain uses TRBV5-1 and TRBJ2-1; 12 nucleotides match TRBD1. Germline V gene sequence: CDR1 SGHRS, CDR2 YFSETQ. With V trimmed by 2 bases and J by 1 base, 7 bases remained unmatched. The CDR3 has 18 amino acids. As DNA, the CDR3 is TGCGCCAGCAGCTTCCGGGACAGGGGGCTTCTGTCCTACAATGAGCAGTTCTTC. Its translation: CASSFRDRGLLSYNEQFF.

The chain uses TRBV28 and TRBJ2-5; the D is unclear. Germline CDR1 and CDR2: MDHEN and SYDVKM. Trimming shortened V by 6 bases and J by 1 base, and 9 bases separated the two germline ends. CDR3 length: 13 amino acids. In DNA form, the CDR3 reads TGTGCCAGCAGGCGGCCCCCCCAAGAGACCCAGTACTTC. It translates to CASRRPPQETQYF.

CDR3 nucleotide sequence: TGTGCCAGCAGTGAAGGGGACGGAGGCCCGCAGTATTTT. This codes for CASSEGDGGPQYF. The rearrangement joins TRBV6-1 to TRBJ2-3; D possibly uses TRBD1 or TRBD2 (5 bases each). The V end lost 1 base, the J end lost 10 bases, and 12 bases lay between the germline ends. The CDR3 length is 13 residues. From germline, CDR1 is MNHNS and CDR2 SASEGT.

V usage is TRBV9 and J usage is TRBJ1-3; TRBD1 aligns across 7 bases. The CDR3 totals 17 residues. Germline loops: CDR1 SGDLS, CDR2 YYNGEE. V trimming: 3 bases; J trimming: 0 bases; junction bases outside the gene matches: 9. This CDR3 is CASSAPGQISSGNTIYF. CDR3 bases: TGTGCCAGCAGCGCACCGGGACAGATAAGCTCTGGAAACACCATATATTTT.

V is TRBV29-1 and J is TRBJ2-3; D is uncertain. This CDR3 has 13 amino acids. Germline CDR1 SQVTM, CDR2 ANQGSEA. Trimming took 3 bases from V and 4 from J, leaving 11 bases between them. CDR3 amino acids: CSVEVGISDTQYF. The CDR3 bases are TGCAGCGTTGAGGTGGGGATTTCAGATACGCAGTATTTT.

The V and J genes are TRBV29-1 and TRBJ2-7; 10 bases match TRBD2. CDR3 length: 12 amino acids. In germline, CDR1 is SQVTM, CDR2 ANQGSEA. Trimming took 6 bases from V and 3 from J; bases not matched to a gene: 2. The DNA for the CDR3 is TGCAGCGTGGCTAGCGGGGGCTACGAGCAGTACTTC. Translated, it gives CSVASGGYEQYF.

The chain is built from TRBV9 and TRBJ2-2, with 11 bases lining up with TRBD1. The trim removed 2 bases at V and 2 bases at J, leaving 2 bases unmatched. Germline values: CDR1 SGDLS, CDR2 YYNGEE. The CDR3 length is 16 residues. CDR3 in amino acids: CASSVRTGGNTGELFF. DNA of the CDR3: TGTGCCAGCAGCGTTAGGACAGGGGGCAACACCGGGGAGCTGTTTTTT.

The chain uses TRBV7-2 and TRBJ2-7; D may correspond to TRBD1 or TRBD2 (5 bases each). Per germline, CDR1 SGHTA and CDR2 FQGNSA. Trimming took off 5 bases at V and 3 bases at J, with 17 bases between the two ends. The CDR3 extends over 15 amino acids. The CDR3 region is CASSPAPGGGYEQYF. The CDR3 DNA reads TGTGCCAGCAGCCCGGCCCCGGGTGGGGGCTACGAGCAGTACTTC.

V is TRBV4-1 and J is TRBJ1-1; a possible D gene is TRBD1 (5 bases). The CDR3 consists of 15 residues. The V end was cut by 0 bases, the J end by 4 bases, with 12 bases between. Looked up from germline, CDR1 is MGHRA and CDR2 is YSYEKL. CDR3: CASSQDQGVFTEAFF. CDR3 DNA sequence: TGCGCCAGCAGCCAAGATCAGGGAGTATTCACTGAAGCTTTCTTT.